This T cell receptor beta chain derives from a study of blood T cell repertoires in COVID-19 (dated by TCRdb to between 2020 and 2021). The study in broad terms: Collaborator samples came from the United States, Italy and Spain and covered acute and convalescent phases of COVID-19. Where available, HLA class I and class II types were obtained from metadata supplied by the sample provider rather than from assay-based typing. The prospective study material was composed of cDNA or gDNA derived from T cells, B-cell-depleted T cells, or PBMCs. The sample metadata nearly always contained a de-identified subject ID, COVID-19 status, age in years and sex. Samples were obtained from the ongoing ImmuneRACE study (first 160 participants) and from some 1,300 subjects provided by 6 global collaborators. The repertoires were released in a freely available public database intended as a resource for research on the immune response to SARS-CoV-2. Deeply sampled blood TCRbeta repertoires from subjects exposed to, actively infected with, or recovered from COVID-19 were included in the dataset. The research as a whole found: The amount of clinical and demographic metadata varied by source and participant and was provided uncurated.

In Seattle, one collaborating source enrolled patients while the infection was active and tracked those patients longitudinally over the course of disease. Whole blood was collected in K2EDTA tubes by collaborating institutions according to the institutions' own protocols. For TCRbeta analysis, collaborators shipped samples in one of three forms: frozen whole blood, isolated PBMCs, or DNA extracted from either of those sample types. TCRbeta CDR3 regions were amplified from genomic DNA using the immunoSEQ Assay, a bias-controlled multiplex PCR. From the authors' description of their analysis: Nucleated cell counts per sample were estimated from amplification of reference gene primers within the assay. To quantify the absolute abundance of each unique TCRbeta CDR3 rearrangement, sequence reads were collapsed and filtered. For each sample, productive Simpson clonality was calculated by taking the square root of Simpson's diversity index across productive rearrangements. Sourced from immuneACCESS, this table was stored by TCRdb with only in-frame sequences that have V and J called. A share of the clones is absent; for the studies checked, an unresolved V gene accounts for under half, and the remainder has no known explanation. V, J and clone size were drawn from that table, and D and trimming were deduced from the DNA. Recorded for this sample are 150,000 or so clones; 65% to 90% of them occurred a single time. Of the sample, 9% to 14% is held by the ten largest clones.

About this clone: Its antigen target is currently unknown. It has no much larger one-base neighbor in the sample; base qualities were not kept.

Germline trimming: 5 bases from V, 9 bases from J; junction bases outside gene matches: 12. From cysteine to phenylalanine, the CDR3 is 17 amino acids long. The DNA shown is the 51-base CDR3, in frame from base 1. CDR1 and CDR2 were assigned from the germline V gene (reference sequence) as LNHDA and SQIVND. The material sequenced was peripheral blood. Recombination linked TRBV19 to TRBJ2-1; 14 bases in the junction line up with TRBD2. The receptor comes from a woman in her sixties or seventies with COVID-19, enrolled during active disease. Here the CDR3 is given as CASSPGLAGVKSGEQFF. The sequence in DNA is TGTGCCAGTAGTCCGGGACTAGCGGGAGTGAAGTCTGGTGAGCAGTTCTTC.